Listed here is a single T cell receptor beta chain. Its antigen is not identified. These data come from a study of T cell repertoires in cytomegalovirus infection. Study outcomes and limitations: Identification of carriers of CMV plus the relevant HLA was performed using cumulative public TCR beta family frequency.

TCRdb used MiXCR to reprocess the reads, holding one entry per CDR3 protein. The sample records hundreds of thousands of distinct CDR3 sequences, 24% being singletons. Trimming pared 8 bases from V and 0 bases from J, leaving 14 bases between. CDR1 PRHDT and CDR2 FYEKMQ come from the germline V gene (reference sequence). The CDR3 consists of 15 residues. The chain has TRBV13 and TRBJ2-1; D call uncertain. The TCR comes from a human donor in good health (CMV status not recorded). Some clones in this sample may be carry-over from other donors' samples. Sequenced sample: CD8+ T cells from PBMCs. The CDR3 loop is CASRADRDSYNEQFF. In DNA form, the CDR3 reads TGTGCCAGCCGCGCAGACCGAGACTCCTACAATGAGCAGTTCTTC.